The clone carrying this T cell receptor beta chain was seen ten or more times. The data belong to a study of T cells in Graves' hyperthyroidism and ophthalmopathy. Trimming cost V 0 bases and J 2 bases, with 7 bases left between them. The CDR3 has 14 residues. The germline CDR1 and CDR2 sequences are MNHEY and SVGAGI. Template material for amplifying TCR beta CDR3 regions consisted of RNA transcripts. During a first-round RT-PCR of the TCR CDR3, the HTBI primer set was used. TCRdb reprocessed the multiplex PCR reads with MiXCR, giving one entry per CDR3 protein. The table lists a few hundred thousand distinct CDR3 sequences, approximately 14% of them singletons.

Sequencing was performed on blood. The chain has TRBV6-5 and TRBJ2-5; D not certain. This receptor was identified in a woman aged 40-49 years with Graves' hyperthyroidism that later progressed to Graves' ophthalmopathy. The CDR3 DNA follows: TGTGCCAGCAGTTACTCGGGCAGGCAAGAGACCCAGTACTTC. Protein: CASSYSGRQETQYF.